This T cell receptor beta chain was observed in a study of blood T cell repertoires in COVID-19. The assay was immunoSEQ multiplex PCR, and TCRdb's table has in-frame clones only and misses some. The sample lists approximately 300,000 clones, 86% occurring once. The CDR3 spans 14 residues. Germline-derived CDR1 and CDR2 are SGHNT and YENEEA. V lost 5 bases, J lost 1 base, and 11 bases lay in between. V and J are TRBV11-3 and TRBJ1-1; unclear D gene. Sequencing was done on a sample of PBMCs or T cells enriched from blood (not recorded which). The clonotype comes from a woman under 30 who had recovered from COVID-19. CDR3 DNA: TGTGCCAGCAGCGCCGACAACTCGAACACTGAAGCTTTCTTT. Protein sequence: CASSADNSNTEAFF.